These 21 T cell receptor beta chains originate from one sample sequenced in a study of T cell responses to AZD1222 COVID-19 vaccine. The repertoire was sequenced with immunoSEQ multiplex PCR; TCRdb's copy has only in-frame clones and lacks some. The sample has about 96,000 clones, 85% to 90% seen once; the top ten hold 20% to 30%. This material consisted of peripheral blood, taken on day 0 of AZD1222 vaccination. These receptors all stem from an adult in good health.

The V gene is TRBV5-1, the J gene TRBJ1-1, with D possibly matching TRBD1 (5 bases). The CDR3 extends over 13 amino acids. Germline values: CDR1 SGHRS, CDR2 YFSETQ. V gave up 0 bases and J gave up 6 bases, with 9 bases separating them. The CDR3 bases are TGCGCCAGCAGCTTGGGGACAAGGGCTGAAGCTTTCTTT. This gives the protein CASSLGTRAEAFF. The full variable domain, rest sourced from reference TRBV5-1 and TRBJ1-1, is KAGVTQTPRYLIKTRGQQVTLSCSPISGHRSVSWYQQTPGQGLQFLFEYFSETQRNKGNFPGRFSGRQFSNSRSEMNVSTLELGDSALYLCASSLGTRAEAFFGQGTRLTVV.

This chain links TRBV28 with TRBJ2-1; TRBD1 agrees at 7 bases. Trimming cost V 4 bases and J 6 bases; bases outside gene matches: 9. The CDR3 is 15 residues long. Germline-derived CDR1 and CDR2 are MDHEN and SYDVKM. CDR3: CASSYGQALPNEQFF. The CDR3 DNA reads as TGTGCCAGCAGTTACGGACAGGCTCTCCCCAATGAGCAGTTCTTC.

V usage is TRBV4-3 and J usage is TRBJ2-7, with 10 nucleotides matching TRBD1. The ends lost 3 bases at V and 3 bases at J; junction bases unmatched: 5. Germline V CDR1 and CDR2: LGHNA, YSLEER. The CDR3 has 15 amino acids. The DNA of the CDR3 is TGCGCCAGCAGCCATTATTGGACAGGGGGCTACGAGCAGTACTTC. This sequence encodes CASSHYWTGGYEQYF.

This clone showed up just once. The V gene is TRBV19, the J gene TRBJ1-5, with TRBD1 as a possible D gene (5 bases). Germline assignment: CDR1 LNHDA and CDR2 SQIVND (reference sequence). The CDR3 contains 15 residues. The V gene lost 6 bases and the J gene lost 0 bases, with 12 bases spanning the gap. The CDR3 is CASRRTSYSNQPQHF. For the CDR3, the DNA is TGTGCCAGTAGGAGGACAAGTTATAGCAATCAGCCCCAGCATTTT.

The V and J genes are TRBV7-6 and TRBJ2-1, with D perhaps TRBD2 (6 bases). This CDR3 spans 15 amino acids. The germline V gene encodes CDR1 SGHVS and CDR2 FNYEAQ. Trimming left V 3 bases short and J 7 bases short, with 16 bases between. CDR3 in amino acids: CASSFGDWGQNEQFF. CDR3 coding DNA: TGTGCCAGCAGCTTTGGGGACTGGGGCCAAAATGAGCAGTTCTTC.

This chain connects TRBV11-2 to TRBJ2-6, with unresolved D. V was clipped by 7 bases and J by 4 bases, with 11 bases between them. This CDR3 is 14 amino acids long. Per germline, CDR1 SGHAT and CDR2 FQNNGV. This CDR3 is CASTVSGGANVLTF. The CDR3 DNA reads as TGTGCCAGCACCGTATCAGGAGGGGCCAACGTCCTGACTTTC.

This clone was found once. The chain is built from TRBV9 and TRBJ2-3; a possible D gene is TRBD2 (7 bases). The V end lost 2 bases, the J end lost 6 bases, and 16 bases lay between the germline ends. CDR1 SGDLS and CDR2 YYNGEE come from the germline V gene. This CDR3 region has 15 residues. In DNA, the CDR3 is TGTGCCAGCAGCGTCCAGGGGACGGGGGGTGATACGCAGTATTTT. Translated, it gives CASSVQGTGGDTQYF. Combining the CDR3 with reference TRBV9 and TRBJ2-3 gives the whole variable domain DSGVTQTPKHLITATGQRVTLRCSPRSGDLSVYWYQQSLDQGLQFLIQYYNGEERAKGNILERFSAQQFPDLHSELNLSSLELGDSALYFCASSVQGTGGDTQYFGPGTRLTVL.

The rearrangement links TRBV7-2 to TRBJ2-7; D is tentatively TRBD1 or TRBD2 (5 bases each). The CDR3 consists of 15 residues. In germline, CDR1 is SGHTA, CDR2 FQGNSA. V lost 3 bases and J lost 5, with 17 bases in between. CDR3 sequence: CASSFSRDLGHEQYF. The CDR3, as DNA: TGTGCCAGCAGCTTCAGCAGGGACCTAGGGCACGAGCAGTACTTC.

This clone occurred once. The sample has other DNA sequences that encode this CDR3 too. The V call is TRBV6-1, the J call TRBJ2-5, with a tentative D call TRBD1 (6 bases). This CDR3 spans 13 amino acids. Trimming took off 1 base at V and 5 bases at J, with 8 bases between the two ends. The germline gives CDR1 MNHNS, CDR2 SASEGT. In DNA, the CDR3 is TGTGCCAGCAGTGAAGTAAGGGGGGAGACCCAGTACTTC. This sequence encodes CASSEVRGETQYF.

This chain links TRBV30 with TRBJ2-1; 7 bases line up with TRBD2. This CDR3 is 12 amino acids long. The trim removed 5 bases at V and 11 bases at J, leaving 9 bases unmatched. CDR1 is GTSNPN, CDR2 SVGIG, per germline (reference sequence). The CDR3 sequence: CAWAPRGGKQFF. In DNA, the CDR3 is TGTGCCTGGGCTCCCCGCGGGGGTAAGCAGTTCTTC.

This chain links TRBV7-2 with TRBJ1-5; D gene ambiguous. Germline-derived CDR1 and CDR2 are SGHTA and FQGNSA. V dropped 1 base and J dropped 4 bases, with 11 bases sitting between them. The CDR3 extends over 15 amino acids. The DNA for the CDR3 is TGTGCCAGCAGCTTAGAGTGGAGTAGGAATCAGCCCCAGCATTTT. Amino acids: CASSLEWSRNQPQHF.

The chain carries TRBV12-3 or TRBV12-4 and TRBJ1-6; D is unclear. This CDR3 contains 13 residues. V was cut by 2 bases and J by 9 bases, with 8 bases left in between. Written as DNA, the CDR3 is TGTGCCAGCAGTTTACGGGGAGGTTCACCCCTCCACTTT. Protein sequence: CASSLRGGSPLHF.

J is TRBJ2-3 and V is TRBV5-1; 8 bases line up with TRBD2. The length of the CDR3 is 14 residues. The germline V gene encodes CDR1 SGHRS and CDR2 YFSETQ. V shed 4 bases and J 0 bases; nucleotides not matched to a gene: 1. Here the CDR3 DNA reads TGCGCCAGCAGCCCTAGCGGGAGCACAGATACGCAGTATTTT. It encodes CASSPSGSTDTQYF. The whole variable domain, filled in from reference TRBV5-1 and TRBJ2-3, reads KAGVTQTPRYLIKTRGQQVTLSCSPISGHRSVSWYQQTPGQGLQFLFEYFSETQRNKGNFPGRFSGRQFSNSRSEMNVSTLELGDSALYLCASSPSGSTDTQYFGPGTRLTVL.

This chain links TRBV19 with TRBJ2-7; 9 bases agree with TRBD1. Germline V CDR1 and CDR2: LNHDA, SQIVND (reference sequence). The CDR3 runs 16 residues. The V segment lost 5 bases and the J segment 5 bases; nucleotides outside the gene matches: 13. CDR3 residues: CASSPAPGTGHHEQYF. The CDR3 DNA is TGTGCCAGTAGTCCCGCGCCCGGGACAGGGCACCACGAGCAGTACTTC. The whole variable domain, filled in from reference TRBV19 and TRBJ2-7, reads DGGITQSPKYLFRKEGQNVTLSCEQNLNHDAMYWYRQDPGQGLRLIYYSQIVNDFQKGDIAEGYSVSREKKESFPLTVTSAQKNPTAFYLCASSPAPGTGHHEQYFGPGTRLTVT.

This sequence joins TRBV7-9 and TRBJ2-3; 14 bases align to TRBD2. The germline gives CDR1 SEHNR, CDR2 FQNEAQ (reference sequence). This CDR3 has 16 amino acids. J was trimmed by 4 bases and V by 5 bases; bases with no gene match: 5. The CDR3 here is CASSTGLAGVADTQYF. The CDR3, as DNA: TGTGCCAGCAGCACGGGACTAGCGGGGGTAGCAGATACGCAGTATTTT.

This sequence joins TRBV28 and TRBJ2-7, with D unresolved. CDR1 is MDHEN, CDR2 SYDVKM, per germline. V was cut by 1 base and J by 4 bases, with 8 bases left in between. This CDR3 region has 13 residues. DNA for the CDR3: TGTGCCAGCAGTTTATCGTCTGATTACGAGCAGTACTTC. It specifies CASSLSSDYEQYF.

The V call is TRBV6-4, the J call TRBJ2-2; a possible D gene is TRBD2 (5 bases). From germline, CDR1 is MRHNA and CDR2 SNTAGT. The V end was cut by 5 bases, the J end by 7 bases, with 11 bases between. This CDR3 has 13 amino acids. The CDR3 spells CASSNLGGGELFF. CDR3 sequence (DNA): TGTGCCAGCAGTAACCTCGGAGGCGGGGAGCTGTTTTTT.

The chain employs TRBV6-5 and TRBJ2-5; TRBD2 matches at 9 bases. CDR1 MNHEY and CDR2 SVGAGI come from the germline V gene. This CDR3 comprises 16 residues. V was pared by 0 bases and J by 4 bases, with 6 bases of the junction left unmatched. The CDR3 bases are TGTGCCAGCAGTTACTCGGTAGCGGGAGTTGGAGAGACCCAGTACTTC. It yields the protein CASSYSVAGVGETQYF.

The rearrangement joins TRBV9 to TRBJ1-4; 8 positions agree with TRBD1. Looked up from germline, CDR1 is SGDLS and CDR2 is YYNGEE. This CDR3 contains 15 residues. V shed 4 bases, J shed 1 base, and the junction held 3 bases outside the gene matches. CDR3 region: CASSRGQGTNEKLFF. As DNA, the CDR3 is TGTGCCAGCAGCAGAGGACAGGGAACTAATGAAAAACTGTTTTTT.

This clone is a singleton in its sample. This chain links TRBV6-5 with TRBJ1-3; tentative D call: TRBD1 (5 bases). This CDR3 comprises 16 residues. Between the trimmed V and J ends, which lost 4 bases and 2 bases, there was a span of 15 bases. CDR1 MNHEY and CDR2 SVGAGI come from the germline V gene. CDR3 sequence reads: CASSSPRDAPGNTIYF. DNA for the CDR3: TGTGCCAGCAGTTCTCCCCGGGACGCACCTGGAAACACCATATATTTT.

This chain uses TRBV18 with TRBJ2-1; 10 nucleotides align to TRBD1. With 0 bases clipped from V and 7 bases from J, the junction kept 12 bases outside the gene matches. In germline, CDR1 is KGHSH, CDR2 LQKENI. CDR3 length equals 18 residues. The CDR3 here is CASSPPNFPGQGKNEQFF. The CDR3 DNA is TGTGCCAGCTCACCACCGAATTTTCCGGGACAGGGGAAAAATGAGCAGTTCTTC. The full variable domain, rest sourced from reference TRBV18 and TRBJ2-1, is NAGVMQNPRHLVRRRGQEARLRCSPMKGHSHVYWYRQLPEEGLKFMVYLQKENIIDESGMPKERFSAEFPKEGPSILRIQQVVRGDSAAYFCASSPPNFPGQGKNEQFFGPGTRLTVL.